The 14 T cell receptor beta chains below come from one sample, sequenced in a study of T cell responses to AZD1222 COVID-19 vaccine. Assay used: immunoSEQ multiplex PCR; TCRdb lists only in-frame clones, some missing. The sample shows under 110,000 clones, around 87% of them seen only once. The material was peripheral blood, obtained 28 days after the second AZD1222 dose. The origin of the receptors is an adult who received the AZD1222 COVID-19 vaccine.

V and J are TRBV28 and TRBJ2-5; no clear D. The germline V gene encodes CDR1 MDHEN and CDR2 SYDVKM. V was clipped by 5 bases and J by 2 bases, with 6 bases between them. The CDR3 has 12 amino acids. CDR3: CASSRQQETQYF. In DNA form, the CDR3 reads TGTGCCAGCAGTCGGCAGCAAGAGACCCAGTACTTC. The variable domain in full, with the rest retrieved from reference TRBV28 and TRBJ2-5, is DVKVTQSSRYLVKRTGEKVFLECVQDMDHENMFWYRQDPGLGLRLIYFSYDVKMKEKGDIPEGYSVSREKKERFSLILESASTNQTSMYLCASSRQQETQYFGPGTRLLVL.

The chain has TRBV6-5 and TRBJ1-1; D gene unclear. V was clipped by 5 bases and J by 8 bases, with 21 bases between them. Germline lookup yields CDR1 MNHEY and CDR2 SVGAGI. This CDR3 has 15 residues. The DNA of the CDR3 is TGTGCCAGCAGTCCAGTCAGCTCAGCGGGATTCGAAGCTTTCTTT. Translated, it gives CASSPVSSAGFEAFF.

The chain links TRBV3-1 (or the pseudogene TRBV3-2) to TRBJ2-7; D may be TRBD1 or TRBD2 (6 bases each). Germline CDR1 is LGHDT and CDR2 is YNNKEL (reference sequence). The CDR3 is made up of 13 amino acids. The V gene lost 4 bases and the J gene lost 5 bases, with 12 bases spanning the gap. The CDR3: CASSPPGAHEQYF. The DNA for the CDR3 is TGTGCCAGCAGCCCCCCGGGGGCCCACGAGCAGTACTTC.

The rearrangement uses TRBV5-6 and TRBJ2-7; 9 bases agree with TRBD2. The V segment lost 0 bases and the J segment 4 bases; nucleotides outside the gene matches: 2. The CDR3 covers 14 residues. The V gene's germline CDR1 is SGHDT and CDR2 YYEEEE. CDR3 loop: CASSLAGLAYEQYF. The DNA for the CDR3 is TGTGCCAGCAGCTTGGCGGGACTAGCTTACGAGCAGTACTTC.

The chain carries TRBV7-2 and TRBJ2-3, with a tentative D call TRBD1 (6 bases). The germline V and J ends were trimmed by 5 bases and 3 bases, with 9 bases remaining between them. Germline values: CDR1 SGHTA, CDR2 FQGNSA. This CDR3 comprises 13 residues. As DNA, the CDR3 is TGTGCCAGCAGCAGAGGGGGAACAGATACGCAGTATTTT. Translated, it gives CASSRGGTDTQYF.

This sequence joins TRBV5-6 and TRBJ2-7; TRBD1 matches 7 bases. Germline V lookup: CDR1 SGHDT, CDR2 YYEEEE. The CDR3 is made up of 16 amino acids. Losses at the gene ends were 1 base for V and 3 bases for J; bases not matched to a gene: 10. DNA of the CDR3: TGTGCCAGCAGCTTGAGGGTTTCAGGGGGACACTACGAGCAGTACTTC. Translated: CASSLRVSGGHYEQYF.

This clone was seen a single time. The rearrangement joins TRBV28 to TRBJ2-7; TRBD1 agrees at 8 bases. The J segment lost 0 bases and the V segment lost 10 bases, leaving 14 bases of the junction unmatched. The CDR3 is made up of 16 amino acids. Germline V CDR1 and CDR2: MDHEN, SYDVKM. The CDR3 coding sequence is TGTGCCACTCGGGACAGGTGGAAGCGAAGCTCCTACGAGCAGTACTTC. This encodes CATRDRWKRSSYEQYF. Using reference TRBV28 and TRBJ2-7 for the parts outside the CDR3, the full variable domain is DVKVTQSSRYLVKRTGEKVFLECVQDMDHENMFWYRQDPGLGLRLIYFSYDVKMKEKGDIPEGYSVSREKKERFSLILESASTNQTSMYLCATRDRWKRSSYEQYFGPGTRLTVT.

The rearrangement uses TRBV5-4 and TRBJ2-7, with 8 bases lining up with TRBD1. This CDR3 is 13 amino acids long. CDR1 is SGHNT, CDR2 YYREEE, per germline (reference sequence). V lost 0 bases to trimming and J lost 5 bases; unmatched junction nucleotides: 1. The CDR3 DNA follows: TGTGCCAGCAGCTTGGGGGACAGGCACGAGCAGTACTTC. Translated, it gives CASSLGDRHEQYF.

The rearrangement uses TRBV21-1 and TRBJ1-1; TRBD1 reflects the table's D call only, with no check against the DNA. TRBV21-1 has pseudogene status. The CDR3 is 11 residues long. CDR3: CASRQNTEAFF. The CDR3 DNA is TGTGCCAGTAGACAGAACACTGAAGCTTTCTTT.

V is TRBV10-3 and J is TRBJ2-2; 8 nucleotides agree with TRBD1. The CDR3 loop spans 15 amino acids. The germline V gene has CDR1 ENHRY and CDR2 SYGVKD. V lost 4 bases to trimming and J lost 1 base; unmatched junction nucleotides: 2. The CDR3 region is CAISADRVNTGELFF. The CDR3 bases are TGTGCCATCAGTGCGGACAGGGTGAACACCGGGGAGCTGTTTTTT.

In this sample, this clone turned up once. The V and J genes are TRBV18 and TRBJ1-2, with D hard to call. The CDR3 loop spans 14 amino acids. Germline loops: CDR1 KGHSH, CDR2 LQKENI. V lost 0 bases to trimming and J lost 1 base, with 6 bases between them. The CDR3 nucleotides are TGTGCCAGCTCACCACCGTACAGTAACTATGGCTACACCTTC. Translating it yields CASSPPYSNYGYTF.

The gene calls are TRBV4-3 and TRBJ2-3; no firm D call. V was trimmed by 2 bases and J by 7 bases, leaving 7 bases between them. Germline CDR1 reads LGHNA; CDR2 reads YSLEER. There are 12 residues in the CDR3. The CDR3 reads CASSQTANTQYF. CDR3 coding DNA: TGCGCCAGCAGCCAAACGGCTAATACGCAGTATTTT.

This chain uses TRBV6-1 with TRBJ1-4; weak D call: TRBD1 (5 bases). This CDR3 has 14 residues. Between the trimmed V and J ends, which lost 3 bases and 8 bases, there was a span of 13 bases. Germline lookup yields CDR1 MNHNS and CDR2 SASEGT. CDR3: CASSEQGDGEKLFF. As DNA, the CDR3 is TGTGCCAGCAGTGAGCAGGGTGACGGGGAAAAACTGTTTTTT.

This chain connects TRBV7-2 to TRBJ2-1; tentatively, D is TRBD1 or TRBD2 (5 bases each). Germline CDR1 SGHTA, CDR2 FQGNSA. The CDR3 spans 17 residues. Deletions cut 4 bases from V and 2 bases from J, with 18 bases between. CDR3 in amino acids: CASSSPRGERTYNEQFF. The CDR3, as DNA: TGTGCCAGCAGCTCCCCCCGAGGGGAAAGAACCTACAATGAGCAGTTCTTC.